The 17 T cell receptor beta chains below come from one sample, sequenced in a study of metastatic and nonmetastatic thyroid tumors. TCRdb reprocessed the PCR reads using MiXCR. This sample carries roughly 33,000 clones, roughly a sixth of them seen once, and the ten largest clones take over 10%. Ahead of thyroid surgery, no patient had received treatment of any kind. Sequences were obtained from blood. The receptor source for this set is a male donor with papillary thyroid cancer or a benign thyroid nodule (not recorded which). Some clones in this sample may be carry-over from other donors' samples.

The sample holds many counts of this clone. The genes are TRBV10-1 and TRBJ2-1; TRBD2 agrees at 9 bases. The ends lost 2 bases at V and 7 bases at J; junction bases unmatched: 9. The CDR3 spans 16 residues. Germline V gives CDR1 WNHNN, CDR2 SYGVQD (reference sequence). The CDR3 nucleotides read TGCGCCAGCAGTGAGGTACGGGGGACTAGCAAGAATGAGCAGTTCTTC. This sequence encodes CASSEVRGTSKNEQFF.

This clone showed up many times. The CDR3 DNA reads as TGTGCCAGCAGCACCGGGACAGGGACCTACAATGAGCAGTTCTTC. Translating gives CASSTGTGTYNEQFF. The J gene is TRBJ2-1, the V gene TRBV7-2; 9 bases map to TRBD1. Looked up from germline, CDR1 is SGHTA and CDR2 is FQGNSA. CDR3 size: 15 residues. The V segment lost 5 bases and the J segment 2 bases; nucleotides outside the gene matches: 4.

This clone came up once. Likely a read error: the CDR3 ends without its conserved phenylalanine or tryptophan. The chain recombines TRBV30 with TRBJ2-7; perhaps TRBD1 as D (5 bases). The CDR3 has 13 amino acids. V was trimmed by 7 bases and J by 6 bases, leaving 19 bases between them. The germline CDR1 and CDR2 sequences are GTSNPN and SVGIG (reference sequence). CDR3 DNA sequence: TGTGCCTTGAGGCCCAGGGTAGCAATCGAGCAGTACTAC. Its protein is CALRPRVAIEQYY.

This clone is deemed medium-sized (0.01 to 0.1%). The chain is built from TRBV6-1 and TRBJ1-2, with D maybe TRBD1 (6 bases). Germline CDR1 MNHNS, CDR2 SASEGT. V gave up 5 bases and J gave up 8 bases, with 15 bases separating them. This CDR3 comprises 13 residues. For the CDR3, the DNA is TGTGCCAGCAGTTCCCAGGACAGTGCCGGCTACACCTTC. Protein sequence: CASSSQDSAGYTF.

Turning to this clone: Being one base from a much bigger clone, this may be a read error. The gene calls are TRBV18 and TRBJ2-3; D is possibly TRBD1 (6 bases). Germline loops: CDR1 KGHSH, CDR2 LQKENI. CDR3 length: 16 amino acids. The CDR3 DNA sequence: TGTGCCAGCTCACCCTACCCGGGACAAATCACAGATATGCAGTATTTT. This sequence encodes CASSPYPGQITDMQYF. Full variable domain (missing parts from reference TRBV18 and TRBJ2-3): NAGVMQNPRHLVRRRGQEARLRCSPMKGHSHVYWYRQLPEEGLKFMVYLQKENIIDESGMPKERFSAEFPKEGPSILRIQQVVRGDSAAYFCASSPYPGQITDMQYFGPGTRLTVL.

This clone was counted ten times or more. This chain joins TRBV11-2 and TRBJ1-1; perhaps TRBD1 as D (5 bases). V was cut by 5 bases and J by 2 bases, with 15 bases left in between. CDR3 length equals 15 residues. Germline loops: CDR1 SGHAT, CDR2 FQNNGV. The CDR3 nucleotides read TGTGCCAGCAGCCGACAGAGGGTGGTTAACACTGAAGCTTTCTTT. Its translation is CASSRQRVVNTEAFF. The variable domain in full, with the rest retrieved from reference TRBV11-2 and TRBJ1-1, is EAGVAQSPRYKIIEKRQSVAFWCNPISGHATLYWYQQILGQGPKLLIQFQNNGVVDDSQLPKDRFSAERLKGVDSTLKIQPAKLEDSAVYLCASSRQRVVNTEAFFGQGTRLTVV.

This clone was observed at least ten times. This rearrangement joins TRBV7-8 to TRBJ1-5; no firm D call. The CDR3 extends over 14 amino acids. Trimming shortened V by 3 bases and J by 4 bases, and 10 bases separated the two germline ends. Germline lookup yields CDR1 SGHVS and CDR2 FQNEAQ. DNA of the CDR3: TGTGCCAGCAGCTTGCTATCTGGAAATCAGCCCCAGCATTTT. Residues: CASSLLSGNQPQHF.

This clone was found many times. The chain recombines TRBV29-1 with TRBJ1-1; D uncertain. The CDR3 has 12 residues. CDR1 and CDR2 (germline): SQVTM, ANQGSEA. Deletions cut 7 bases from V and 4 bases from J, with 13 bases between. The chain's CDR3 is CSGGGYPTEAFF. The CDR3 DNA is TGCAGCGGGGGAGGGTATCCCACTGAAGCTTTCTTT. The entire variable domain, with the rest obtained from reference TRBV29-1 and TRBJ1-1, is as follows: SAVISQKPSRDICQRGTSLTIQCQVDSQVTMMFWYRQQPGQSLTLIATANQGSEATYESGFVIDKFPISRPNLTFSTLTVSNMSPEDSSIYLCSGGGYPTEAFFGQGTRLTVV.

The gene calls are TRBV6-1 and TRBJ1-5; TRBD1 matches at 10 bases. The CDR3 runs 15 residues. In germline, CDR1 is MNHNS, CDR2 SASEGT. After removal of 8 bases from V and 6 bases from J, the junction contained 10 bases not matched to a gene. CDR3 in amino acids: CASWPVTGGFQPQHF. The CDR3 coding sequence is TGTGCCAGCTGGCCCGTGACAGGGGGCTTTCAGCCCCAGCATTTT.

This clone was recorded a few times. CDR3 bases: TGTGCCAGCAGTTACGGCCCTGGTACCTACACCGGGGAGCTGTTTTTT. The encoded protein is CASSYGPGTYTGELFF. The chain uses TRBV6-5 and TRBJ2-2, with D hard to call. Germline V CDR1 and CDR2: MNHEY, SVGAGI. The CDR3 contains 16 residues. V dropped 2 bases and J dropped 3 bases, with 13 bases sitting between them.

This clone was detected ten times or more. The chain carries TRBV20-1 and TRBJ2-5; possibly TRBD1 for D (5 bases). V lost 0 bases, J lost 5 bases, and 13 bases lay in between. Germline CDR1 DFQATT, CDR2 SNEGSKA (reference sequence). The CDR3 length is 14 residues. The CDR3: CSARDRGLRETQYF. CDR3 DNA: TGCAGTGCTAGAGATAGGGGCTTGAGGGAGACCCAGTACTTC.

The gene calls are TRBV27 and TRBJ2-7, with D perhaps matching TRBD1 (5 bases). This CDR3 has 14 residues. V lost 10 bases to trimming and J lost 1 base, with 17 bases between them. Germline V lookup: CDR1 MNHEY, CDR2 SMNVEV (reference sequence). The CDR3 sequence is CAIIPTTDSYEQYF. In DNA form, the CDR3 reads TGTGCCATCATTCCCACGACAGATTCCTACGAGCAGTACTTC.

This clone was detected only a few times. The genes are TRBV6-2 or TRBV6-3 and TRBJ2-7, with TRBD1 matching 8 bases. Looked up from germline, CDR1 is MNHEY and CDR2 is SVGEGT. V shed 0 bases, J shed 3 bases, and the junction held 10 bases outside the gene matches. CDR3 size: 17 residues. The CDR3 region has the DNA TGTGCCAGCAGTTACTCGAAAGCTTCACAGGGGGGCTACGAGCAGTACTTC. Translating it yields CASSYSKASQGGYEQYF.

This clone appeared many times. The J gene is TRBJ2-3, the V gene TRBV24-1, with 9 bases that match TRBD2. V lost 4 bases to trimming and J lost 2 bases; unmatched junction nucleotides: 12. The CDR3 runs 18 residues. Germline CDR1 and CDR2: KGHDR and SFDVKD. The CDR3 sequence is CATSDPPQRGVSTDTQYF. Written as DNA, the CDR3 is TGTGCCACCAGTGACCCGCCACAGCGGGGGGTATCCACAGATACGCAGTATTTT.

In this sample, this clone turned up a few times. The J gene is TRBJ2-7, the V gene TRBV7-8; D not certain. The germline gives CDR1 SGHVS, CDR2 FQNEAQ. This CDR3 spans 14 amino acids. V lost 3 bases, J lost 7 bases, and 16 bases lay in between. CDR3 coding DNA: TGTGCCAGCAGCTTGAGGCTGGTAGCCCAAGAGCAGTACTTC. This sequence encodes CASSLRLVAQEQYF.

This clone was seen at least ten times. The gene calls are TRBV5-1 and TRBJ2-1; 8 bases map to TRBD1. The CDR3 is 15 residues long. Losses at the gene ends were 1 base for V and 6 bases for J; bases not matched to a gene: 6. Germline V gene lookup returns CDR1 SGHRS and CDR2 YFSETQ. DNA of the CDR3: TGCGCCAGCAGCTTGATGCAGGGGGCAAGCAATGAGCAGTTCTTC. Protein: CASSLMQGASNEQFF.

This clone was counted ten times or more. V gene TRBV20-1 combines with J gene TRBJ1-3; no firm D call. Per germline, CDR1 DFQATT and CDR2 SNEGSKA (reference sequence). Trimming took off 5 bases at V and 7 bases at J, with 9 bases between the two ends. The CDR3 is 11 residues long. The CDR3 DNA sequence: TGCAGTGCTCCACAACATAACACCATATATTTT. Its protein product is CSAPQHNTIYF.